Each of the 2 T cell receptor beta chains below was sequenced from the same sample in a study of blood T cells in healthy people across ages. A second roughly 6 to 12 cycle PCR used barcoded and J-beta primers. TCRdb fed the 5' RACE reads into MiXCR, producing one record per CDR3 protein. The data contain 1.6 million or so distinct CDR3 sequences, about 31% of them seen just once; the ten biggest clones take up roughly 12%. The sample comprised blood. The receptor set was obtained from a woman aged 25 to 39 in good health.

The sample holds many counts of this clonotype. The rearrangement joins TRBV12-3 or TRBV12-4 to TRBJ2-3, with D possibly TRBD1 on 6 matching bases. The CDR3 consists of 13 residues. Trimming removed 4 bases at V and 7 bases at J, with 12 bases between. The CDR3 DNA sequence: TGTGCCAGCAGTTCAGGAGACAGGAATACGCAGTATTTT. It is translated as CASSSGDRNTQYF.

This clonotype appeared a few times. The chain is built from TRBV4-1 and TRBJ2-5; 10 bases match TRBD2. Germline CDR1 MGHRA, CDR2 YSYEKL. This CDR3 contains 17 residues. The ends lost 4 bases at V and 4 bases at J; junction bases unmatched: 12. This CDR3 is CASSLTGQAGGGETQYF. CDR3 nucleotide sequence: TGCGCCAGCAGCCTAACGGGGCAAGCGGGGGGGGGAGAGACCCAGTACTTC.